These 6 T cell receptor beta chains originate from one sample sequenced in a study of blood T cell repertoires in COVID-19. TCRdb's table, derived via immunoSEQ multiplex PCR, lists solely in-frame clones and lacks some. Of about 52,000 clones in the sample, 86% were seen once. The specimen was peripheral blood. All receptors derive from a man between 65 and 85 years old with acute or convalescent COVID-19.

This clone was observed a handful of times. This CDR3 reads CASSEIPQGNEQFF. CDR3 DNA sequence: TGTGCCAGCAGCGAGATACCTCAGGGGAATGAGCAGTTCTTC. The rearrangement uses TRBV9 and TRBJ2-1; weak D call: TRBD1 (6 bases). The ends were cut back, 3 bases at V and 7 bases at J, with 14 bases in the middle. Germline lookup yields CDR1 SGDLS and CDR2 YYNGEE. CDR3 length: 14 residues.

The V gene is TRBV18, the J gene TRBJ1-2; D ambiguous. Trimming left V 1 base short and J 1 base short, with 10 bases between. The CDR3 totals 15 residues. Germline V gene lookup returns CDR1 KGHSH and CDR2 LQKENI. This CDR3 reads CASSPRIQDNYGYTF. CDR3 sequence (DNA): TGTGCCAGCTCACCACGAATCCAGGATAACTATGGCTACACCTTC. Using reference TRBV18 and TRBJ1-2 for the parts outside the CDR3, the full variable domain is NAGVMQNPRHLVRRRGQEARLRCSPMKGHSHVYWYRQLPEEGLKFMVYLQKENIIDESGMPKERFSAEFPKEGPSILRIQQVVRGDSAAYFCASSPRIQDNYGYTFGSGTRLTVV.

The chain's CDR3 is CASSYGRHYGYTF. The CDR3 DNA follows: TGTGCCAGCAGTTACGGCCGCCACTATGGCTACACCTTC. The chain couples TRBV6-5 to TRBJ1-2, with D hard to call. This CDR3 region has 13 residues. The V gene's germline CDR1 is MNHEY and CDR2 SVGAGI. The germline V and J ends were trimmed by 2 bases and 3 bases, with 7 bases remaining between them.

CDR3 residues: CASSHGWGREEAGELFF. CDR3 in DNA: TGCGCCAGCAGCCATGGGTGGGGGCGCGAAGAGGCCGGGGAGCTGTTTTTT. J is TRBJ2-2 and V is TRBV4-3, with D possibly matching TRBD1 (6 bases). This CDR3 contains 17 residues. CDR1 and CDR2 (germline): LGHNA, YSLEER. Trimming stripped 3 bases from V and 6 bases from J, with 20 bases between.

This chain connects TRBV28 to TRBJ1-2, with 7 bases identical to TRBD1. J was trimmed by 4 bases and V by 6 bases; bases with no gene match: 11. The CDR3 contains 15 residues. The germline CDR1 and CDR2 sequences are MDHEN and SYDVKM. CDR3 nucleotides: TGTGCCAGCAGAGAAACGGGGACAGCCCTCTATGGCTACACCTTC. Its translation: CASRETGTALYGYTF.

The J gene is TRBJ2-5, the V gene TRBV19, with 8 nucleotides matching TRBD2. CDR3 length equals 15 residues. V gave up 3 bases and J gave up 1 base; unmatched junction bases: 4. Per the germline V gene, CDR1 is LNHDA and CDR2 is SQIVND (reference sequence). DNA for the CDR3: TGTGCCAGTAGTATCCCGGGACTAGGCCAAGAGACCCAGTACTTC. Amino acid sequence: CASSIPGLGQETQYF.